This T cell receptor beta chain is from a study of post-analysis software for immune sequencing data. Germline lookup yields CDR1 MGHRA and CDR2 YSYEKL. CDR3 size: 15 residues. Trimming shortened V by 1 base and J by 1 base, and 9 bases separated the two germline ends. TCR beta cDNA libraries had unique molecular identifiers. From the PCR reads, TCRdb called clonotypes with MiXCR, one entry per CDR3 protein. Of hundreds of thousands of distinct CDR3 sequences listed, 44% are singletons. The study's findings and limits: Several TRBV segments, TRBV5-6, TRBV5-1 and TRBV20-1 among them, were found more frequent in patients than controls.

This clonotype has a handful of counts. Antigen specificity is unknown. The rearrangement links TRBV4-1 to TRBJ2-3; D might be TRBD1 (5 bases). Sequencing input: blood. This TCR came from a girl aged 5 to 17 with multiple sclerosis. CDR3 sequence reads: CASSQGRVGTDTQYF. Written as DNA, the CDR3 is TGCGCCAGCAGCCAAGGCAGGGTGGGCACAGATACGCAGTATTTT.